The clone carrying this T cell receptor beta chain was counted a few times. Germline CDR1 and CDR2: SGHAT and FQNNGV. Trimming stripped 1 base from V and 2 bases from J, with 10 bases between. The CDR3 has 15 amino acids. Residents of about two dozen US areas, aged roughly 18 to 95 years, made up the participants. Libraries were prepared by immunoSEQ multiplex PCR; TCRdb keeps only in-frame clonotypes and omits some of them. The profile shows 250,000 to 300,000 clones, around 90% of them singletons. These data belong to a study of blood T cell repertoires in COVID-19. In the study overall: The study counted Cohort 3 donors as recovered given two negative PCRs, clearance, or symptom resolution. COVID-19 samples collected from the United States, Italy and Spain covered acute and convalescent phases.

Specimen: PBMCs or T cells enriched from blood (not recorded which). The sequence derives from a woman aged 55-69 years in a cohort exposed to, infected with or recovered from COVID-19 (not recorded which). This chain connects TRBV11-2 to TRBJ2-3; tentatively, D is TRBD2 (6 bases). CDR3 coding DNA: TGTGCCAGCAGCTTAGTCAGGACTACCACAGATACGCAGTATTTT. Its protein product is CASSLVRTTTDTQYF.